These 21 T cell receptor beta chains came from one sample sequenced in a study of CD8+ T cells in alopecia areata listed by TCRdb under 2018. Library generation was performed with the immunoSEQ multiplex PCR assay. RNA was extracted from all samples and reverse transcribed into cDNA, which served as template for TCR sequencing. The clones in this table, taken by TCRdb from immuneACCESS, are in-frame only. Not every clone is retained; where verified, under half of the shortfall comes from an unresolved V gene, and the cause of the rest is unknown. This sample lists 100,000 or so clones; 55% to 75% were detected once. In total, the top ten clones hold over 15% of the sample. This specimen's treatment or condition label, interpreted: oral pan-JAK inhibitor, 5-10 mg twice daily. Sequenced here: CD8+ T cells sorted from blood, sampled at approximately week 55, from a patient treated with tofacitinib. All receptors come from a human donor with alopecia areata.

This clone has a single count. This chain connects TRBV7-9 to TRBJ1-5; D not resolved. CDR3 length: 14 amino acids. The germline gives CDR1 SEHNR, CDR2 FQNEAQ (reference sequence). The V end was cut by 2 bases, the J end by 3 bases, with 8 bases between. The DNA of the CDR3 is TGTGCCAGCAGCTTATCGGGGTTCAATCAGCCCCAGCATTTT. Translating it yields CASSLSGFNQPQHF.

The chain recombines TRBV4-1 with TRBJ2-7; TRBD2 aligns across 10 bases. Germline assignment: CDR1 MGHRA and CDR2 YSYEKL. Trimming removed 1 base from V and 7 bases from J; junction bases left unmatched: 7. The CDR3 length is 15 residues. The CDR3 bases are TGCGCCAGCAGCCAAGGGAGCGGGGGGGCCTTAGAGCAGTACTTC. It yields the protein CASSQGSGGALEQYF.

This clone was detected a few times. This sequence joins TRBV7-3 and TRBJ2-2; no clear D gene. CDR1 is SGHTA, CDR2 FQGTGA, per germline. There are 13 residues in the CDR3. The V and J ends lost 5 bases and 4 bases respectively, with 8 bases between them. The CDR3: CASSLPSTGELFF. In DNA, the CDR3 is TGTGCCAGCAGCCTCCCGTCCACCGGGGAGCTGTTTTTT.

Notes on this clone: One end of the junction is discordant with germline, which a read error may explain. The V and J genes are TRBV27 and TRBJ2-3; 7 bases align to TRBD1. The CDR3 sequence is 14 residues long. Germline CDR1 MNHEY, CDR2 SMNVEV (reference sequence). The CDR3 protein is CASTKTGAQDTRYF. The CDR3 nucleotides are TGTGCCAGCACCAAAACAGGGGCACAGGATACGCGGTATTTT.

This chain links TRBV27 with TRBJ1-2, with 10 bases lining up with TRBD1. The CDR3 contains 14 residues. Losses at the gene ends were 6 bases for V and 7 bases for J; bases not matched to a gene: 8. Germline lookup yields CDR1 MNHEY and CDR2 SMNVEV (reference sequence). For the CDR3, the DNA is TGTGCCAGCAGCCCCGGGACAGGGGTCGGTGGCTACACCTTC. This translates into CASSPGTGVGGYTF.

The rearrangement links TRBV10-3 to TRBJ1-1; D remains ambiguous. Between the trimmed V and J ends, which lost 3 bases and 1 base, there was a span of 9 bases. The CDR3 sequence is 14 residues long. Germline V gene data show CDR1 as ENHRY and CDR2 as SYGVKD. CDR3 in DNA: TGTGCCATCAGTGAAGGTGCAGGGAACACTGAAGCTTTCTTT. Its translation: CAISEGAGNTEAFF.

The rearrangement joins TRBV7-9 to TRBJ1-4; a weak D match, TRBD1 (5 bases). CDR3 length: 14 residues. In germline, CDR1 is SEHNR, CDR2 FQNEAQ (reference sequence). Deletions cut 2 bases from V and 8 bases from J, with 12 bases between. CDR3: CASSLPFGGEKLFF. DNA of the CDR3: TGTGCCAGCAGCTTACCCTTCGGGGGAGAAAAACTGTTTTTT.

The V call is TRBV6-5, the J call TRBJ2-7; a weak D match, TRBD2 (6 bases). Trimming removed 0 bases at V and 4 bases at J, with 10 bases between. CDR1 is MNHEY, CDR2 SVGAGI, per germline. This CDR3 is built from 14 residues. The chain's CDR3 is CASSYSSGGYEQYF. The CDR3 DNA sequence: TGTGCCAGCAGTTACTCGAGTGGAGGGTACGAGCAGTACTTC.

The chain joins TRBV2 to TRBJ1-1; D is possibly TRBD1 (5 bases). The V end lost 6 bases, the J end lost 4 bases, and 9 bases lay between the germline ends. The CDR3 has 12 amino acids. In germline, CDR1 is SNHLY, CDR2 FYNNEI. The DNA for the CDR3 is TGTGCCAGCAGGGTGGGACCCACTGAAGCTTTCTTT. Translated: CASRVGPTEAFF.

This chain links TRBV7-9 with TRBJ2-1, with TRBD1 as a possible D gene (5 bases). The germline V gene encodes CDR1 SEHNR and CDR2 FQNEAQ (reference sequence). Trimming left V 0 bases short and J 9 bases short, with 18 bases between. The CDR3 has 16 amino acids. The CDR3 DNA follows: TGTGCCAGCAGCTTAGCGGCGGCAGGGTATAAAGGTGAGCAGTTCTTC. As protein: CASSLAAAGYKGEQFF.

The chain links TRBV27 to TRBJ2-3, with D perhaps being TRBD1 or TRBD2 (5 bases each). Germline V gene data show CDR1 as MNHEY and CDR2 as SMNVEV (reference sequence). There are 17 residues in the CDR3. Trimming removed 6 bases from V and 1 base from J, with 20 bases in between. The CDR3 reads CASSSPLRLGGTDTQYF. In nucleotides, the CDR3 is TGTGCCAGCAGCTCCCCTCTCCGCCTGGGGGGCACAGATACGCAGTATTTT.

The chain combines TRBV5-1 with TRBJ2-1; 7 bases fit TRBD1. V lost 3 bases to trimming and J lost 7 bases; unmatched junction nucleotides: 7. The CDR3 sequence is 14 residues long. The germline gives CDR1 SGHRS, CDR2 YFSETQ. The CDR3 spells CASSSRRGPNEQFF. CDR3 bases: TGCGCCAGCAGCTCCCGAAGGGGGCCGAATGAGCAGTTCTTC.

The chain joins TRBV7-9 to TRBJ2-3; no definite D call. Germline loops: CDR1 SEHNR, CDR2 FQNEAQ (reference sequence). Trimming removed 3 bases from V and 4 bases from J, with 14 bases in between. The CDR3 length is 15 residues. CDR3 sequence (DNA): TGTGCCAGCAGCTTGAGGCAGGTAGGGCCAGATACGCAGTATTTT. This encodes CASSLRQVGPDTQYF. Variable domain in full (rest from reference TRBV7-9 and TRBJ2-3): DTGVSQNPRHKITKRGQNVTFRCDPISEHNRLYWYRQTLGQGPEFLTYFQNEAQLEKSRLLSDRFSAERPKGSFSTLEIQRTEQGDSAMYLCASSLRQVGPDTQYFGPGTRLTVL.

This clone occurred a few times. The chain combines TRBV6-1 with TRBJ1-5; D perhaps matches TRBD1 (5 bases). Germline assignment: CDR1 MNHNS and CDR2 SASEGT. V lost 6 bases and J lost 0, with 12 bases in between. The CDR3 is 15 residues long. The CDR3 loop reads CASRRDGNSNQPQHF. The CDR3 nucleotides read TGTGCCAGCAGAAGGGACGGGAATAGCAATCAGCCCCAGCATTTT.

The chain uses TRBV13 and TRBJ2-7, with 8 bases aligning to TRBD1. The CDR3 totals 14 residues. CDR1 and CDR2 (germline): PRHDT, FYEKMQ (reference sequence). V lost 4 bases and J lost 2; bases outside the gene matches: 4. The CDR3 nucleotides read TGTGCCAGCAGCTCCGGGACAGGAGCCTACGAGCAGTACTTC. Its protein product is CASSSGTGAYEQYF.

This clone has just a few counts. DNA of the CDR3: TGTGCCAGCAGTGAAGGCGAGGAGAACACTGAAGCTTTCTTT. This sequence encodes CASSEGEENTEAFF. The V and J genes are TRBV25-1 and TRBJ1-1, with D hard to call. Germline assignment: CDR1 MGHDK and CDR2 SYGVNS. With 2 bases removed from V and 1 base from J, the gap between germline ends came to 8 bases. This CDR3 is 14 amino acids long.

In its sample, this clone was seen a few times. This chain joins TRBV7-2 and TRBJ1-2; D gene unclear. There are 15 residues in the CDR3. The germline gives CDR1 SGHTA, CDR2 FQGNSA. Trimming stripped 1 base from V and 5 bases from J, with 14 bases between. CDR3 coding DNA: TGTGCCAGCAGCTTAGGTTGGCCAGCTTCTTATGGCTACACCTTC. It specifies CASSLGWPASYGYTF.

This clone was seen only a few times. Written as DNA, the CDR3 is TGTGCCAGCAGCGACACGGGACTCCGGAGCACAGATACGCAGTATTTT. Amino acid sequence: CASSDTGLRSTDTQYF. The chain carries TRBV7-9 and TRBJ2-3; D might be TRBD2 (6 bases). V shed 5 bases and J shed 0 bases, with 15 bases lying between them. The CDR3 has 16 amino acids. Germline V gene sequence: CDR1 SEHNR, CDR2 FQNEAQ (reference sequence). The full variable domain, with the rest looked up from reference TRBV7-9 and TRBJ2-3, is DTGVSQNPRHKITKRGQNVTFRCDPISEHNRLYWYRQTLGQGPEFLTYFQNEAQLEKSRLLSDRFSAERPKGSFSTLEIQRTEQGDSAMYLCASSDTGLRSTDTQYFGPGTRLTVL.

This clone was seen a handful of times. This chain joins TRBV21-1 and TRBJ2-3; the table's D gene call, TRBD2, was not cross checked with the DNA. TRBV21-1 is a pseudogene segment. The CDR3 has 15 residues. In DNA, the CDR3 is TGTGCCAGCACCGGAGCGGGGGGTGTTCCAGATACGCAGTATTTT. Its protein product is CASTGAGGVPDTQYF.

The chain recombines TRBV29-1 with TRBJ2-3, with D perhaps TRBD1 or TRBD2 (7 bases each). CDR1 and CDR2 (germline): SQVTM, ANQGSEA. V was trimmed by 2 bases and J by 4 bases, leaving 16 bases between them. The CDR3 spans 15 residues. The CDR3 coding sequence is TGCAGCGTTGAAATCCAGGGGGGGAGAGCAGATACGCAGTATTTT. Its protein product is CSVEIQGGRADTQYF.

This clone appeared a few times. The chain is built from TRBV29-1 and TRBJ2-4, with 7 bases matching TRBD2. V shed 7 bases and J 8 bases; nucleotides not matched to a gene: 17. The germline V gene encodes CDR1 SQVTM and CDR2 ANQGSEA. The CDR3 runs to 15 residues. DNA for the CDR3: TGCAGCGCCGTCACCGGTACTAGCGACGGGGACATTCAGTACTTC. As protein: CSAVTGTSDGDIQYF.